This entry is about one TCR beta chain. Its antigen remains undetermined. No qualities accompany the bases; no much larger clone lies one base away. This entry comes from a study of T cells in Graves' hyperthyroidism and ophthalmopathy (dated by TCRdb to between 2018 and 2020). With respect to the entire study: Peripheral blood was sampled at the time of initial diagnosis, prior to any treatment. In addition, the study compared T-cell repertoires in thyroid tissue and in blood from several Graves' hyperthyroidism patients. For training and testing, the 100 or so patients in the discovery cohort were randomly divided in a 7:3 ratio. A discovery cohort of about a hundred patients, approximately 45 with Graves' ophthalmopathy and about 60 with stable Graves' hyperthyroidism, was used to find distinguishing TCR V-J signatures. The paper reports TCR Vbeta CDR3 sequencing of approximately 130 peripheral blood samples: some 41 ophthalmopathy, roughly 80 hyperthyroidism and around 17 progressor patients. Prospective prediction of ophthalmopathy was tested in an independent validation cohort of some 20 hyperthyroidism patients and approximately 17 patients who later progressed to ophthalmopathy. Following sampling, methimazole starting at 30 mg daily was given to hyperthyroidism patients, and high-dose intravenous methylprednisolone was given to ophthalmopathy patients. Beyond this particular receptor, the publication reports: Sample size was not statistically predetermined, and blinding of investigators to group allocation was not performed. Most expanded thyroid clonotypes (frequency above 0.001) were also detected in blood, a finding suggesting that blood repertoires may reflect thyroid immune responses. In validation, progression to ophthalmopathy was predicted by the model with approximately 67% sensitivity and nearly 75% specificity, a median of about 6.4 months before onset. A 13 V-J signature model separated ophthalmopathy from stable hyperthyroidism, with just over 85% sensitivity and around 84% specificity in cross-validation and 80%/75% in testing.

Reading from cysteine to phenylalanine, the CDR3 counts 13 amino acids. Only the CDR3 region is kept as DNA, spanning 39 bases read in frame from base 1. The germline V gene (reference sequence) specifies DFQATT as CDR1 and SNEGSKA as CDR2. The V end gives up 6 bases and the J end 3 bases, leaving 0 bases in the junction not matched to a gene. TCR beta CDR3 regions were amplified from RNA transcripts. A first-round RT-PCR of the TCR CDR3 used the HTBI primer set with the Qiagen OneStep RT-PCR kit. The libraries were constructed in a second round of multiplex PCR and then size-selected and purified. Libraries were sequenced paired-end with 100 bp reads on an Illumina HiSeq2000. The study's processing was this. Raw data were processed with SOAPnuke, discarding reads with adapters, uncalled bases, mean Phred below 15, or no exact constant-primer or identifier match. COPE v1.2.5 was used to merge the high-quality paired reads, and each unique nucleotide sequence was defined as a clonotype. MiTCR v1.1 was used to align clonotypes to the IMGT TRBV, TRBD and TRBJ reference segments. The analysis was restricted to V-J combinations with a frequency above 0.0001, which together covered roughly 99% of the repertoires. The TCS score was defined as the ratio of F50 (clonal expansion) to E x V (chaos), calculated using BLOSUM62-based TCRdist between CDR3 peptides within each V-J. Welch's t-statistics and random forest reduced approximately 520 V-J features to roughly 13, which were used in a naive Bayes classifier (R e1071). The public reads were reanalyzed by TCRdb: fastp trimming at Q25, MiXCR alignment, in-frame beta chains only. Identical CDR3 protein sequences are pooled into one entry, listed with their most common genes and DNA. The V and J calls were not made by the authors but by TCRdb's processing. The sample includes some 490,000 distinct CDR3 sequences, with about 20% observed a single time. Of the sample, about 53% falls within the top ten clones.

Moderately to severely active disease, a Clinical Activity Score of at least 3, a NOSPECS grade of at least 4, and a duration under 3 months were present in ophthalmopathy patients. Exclusion was applied to patients with uncontrolled infections, other autoimmune diseases, pregnancy or lactation. Diagnoses relied on clinical symptoms, serum thyroxine and TRAb, thyroid ultrasound and orbital computed tomography. PBMCs were isolated from 8 to 10 ml of fresh peripheral blood by Ficoll-Paque density gradient centrifugation. Trizol reagent was used to extract total RNA, and RNA quality was then checked on an Agilent 2100 Bioanalyzer.

The rearrangement combines TRBV20-1 with TRBJ2-7, and 15 junctional nucleotides match TRBD2. This receptor was taken from an older woman with Graves' ophthalmopathy. Sequencing used blood. The sequence in DNA is TGCAGTGCGGGACTAGCGGGAGGCTACGAGCAGTACTTC. This gives the protein CSAGLAGGYEQYF.